This TCR beta chain was sequenced during a study of T cell changes during pregnancy in multiple sclerosis. This clone was recorded only once. The CDR3 loop spans 14 amino acids. V trimming: 6 bases; J trimming: 2 bases; junction bases outside the gene matches: 2. Per germline, CDR1 MNHNS and CDR2 SASEGT. The repertoire was sequenced with immunoSEQ multiplex PCR; TCRdb's copy has only in-frame clones and lacks some. The data show 90,000 to 120,000 clones, 85% to 95% seen once. This material consisted of peripheral blood, taken in the third trimester of pregnancy. This receptor was identified in a female donor in good health, enrolled as a control in a pregnancy study. The rearrangement links TRBV6-1 to TRBJ1-5, with 9 bases aligning to TRBD1. The CDR3 loop is CASRGDRGNQPQHF. The CDR3 nucleotides are TGTGCCAGCAGGGGGGACAGGGGCAATCAGCCCCAGCATTTT.